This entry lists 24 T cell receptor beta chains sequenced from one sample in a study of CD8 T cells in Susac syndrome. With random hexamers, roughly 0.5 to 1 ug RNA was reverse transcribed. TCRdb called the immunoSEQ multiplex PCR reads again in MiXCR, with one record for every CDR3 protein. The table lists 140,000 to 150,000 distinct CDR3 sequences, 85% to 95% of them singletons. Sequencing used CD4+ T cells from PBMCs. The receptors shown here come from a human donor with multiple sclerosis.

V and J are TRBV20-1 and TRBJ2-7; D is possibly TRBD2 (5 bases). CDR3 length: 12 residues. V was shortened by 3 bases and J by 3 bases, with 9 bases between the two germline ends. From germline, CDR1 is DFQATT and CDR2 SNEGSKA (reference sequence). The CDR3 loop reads CSARPEGYEQYF. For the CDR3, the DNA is TGCAGTGCTAGGCCCGAGGGCTACGAGCAGTACTTC.

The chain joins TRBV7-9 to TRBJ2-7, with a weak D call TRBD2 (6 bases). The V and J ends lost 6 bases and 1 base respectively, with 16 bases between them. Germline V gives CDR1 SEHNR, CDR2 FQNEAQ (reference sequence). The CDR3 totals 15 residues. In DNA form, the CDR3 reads TGTGCCAGCAGTCCGAACAGGCGGGGATCCTACGAGCAGTACTTC. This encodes CASSPNRRGSYEQYF. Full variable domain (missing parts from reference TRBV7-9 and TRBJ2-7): DTGVSQNPRHKITKRGQNVTFRCDPISEHNRLYWYRQTLGQGPEFLTYFQNEAQLEKSRLLSDRFSAERPKGSFSTLEIQRTEQGDSAMYLCASSPNRRGSYEQYFGPGTRLTVT.

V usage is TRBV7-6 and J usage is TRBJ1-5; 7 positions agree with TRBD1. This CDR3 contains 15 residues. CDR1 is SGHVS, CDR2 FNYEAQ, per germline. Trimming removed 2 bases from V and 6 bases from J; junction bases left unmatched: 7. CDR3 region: CASSLLQGVTQPQHF. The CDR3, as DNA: TGTGCCAGCAGCTTACTCCAGGGGGTAACTCAGCCCCAGCATTTT.

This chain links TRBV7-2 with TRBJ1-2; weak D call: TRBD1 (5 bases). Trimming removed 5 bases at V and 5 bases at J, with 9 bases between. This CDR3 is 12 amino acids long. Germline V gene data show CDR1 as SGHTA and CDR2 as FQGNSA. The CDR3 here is CASSTQGYGYTF. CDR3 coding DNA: TGTGCCAGCAGCACCCAGGGTTATGGCTACACCTTC. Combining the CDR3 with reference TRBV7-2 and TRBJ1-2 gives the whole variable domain GAGVSQSPSNKVTEKGKDVELRCDPISGHTALYWYRQSLGQGLEFLIYFQGNSAPDKSGLPSDRFSAERTGGSVSTLTIQRTQQEDSAVYLCASSTQGYGYTFGSGTRLTVV.

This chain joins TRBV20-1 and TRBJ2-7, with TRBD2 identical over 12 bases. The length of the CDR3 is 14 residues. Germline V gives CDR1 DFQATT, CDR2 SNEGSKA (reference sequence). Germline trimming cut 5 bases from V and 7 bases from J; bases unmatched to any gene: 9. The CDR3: CSAQTVLAGGEQYF. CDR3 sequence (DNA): TGCAGTGCTCAGACGGTACTAGCGGGAGGAGAGCAGTACTTC.

CDR3 bases: TGTGCCAGCAGCTTAGCGCGGGGAGATACGCAGTATTTT. Translation: CASSLARGDTQYF. This chain joins TRBV7-2 and TRBJ2-3; TRBD2 might be the D (6 bases). The V end was cut by 0 bases, the J end by 5 bases, with 6 bases between. Per germline, CDR1 SGHTA and CDR2 FQGNSA. The CDR3 covers 13 residues.

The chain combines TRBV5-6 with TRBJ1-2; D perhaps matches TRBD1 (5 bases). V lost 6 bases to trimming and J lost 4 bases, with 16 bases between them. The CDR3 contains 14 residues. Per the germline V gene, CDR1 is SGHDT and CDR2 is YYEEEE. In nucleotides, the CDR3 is TGTGCCAGCACACCAAACGTGGGGGGCTATGGCTACACCTTC. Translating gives CASTPNVGGYGYTF.

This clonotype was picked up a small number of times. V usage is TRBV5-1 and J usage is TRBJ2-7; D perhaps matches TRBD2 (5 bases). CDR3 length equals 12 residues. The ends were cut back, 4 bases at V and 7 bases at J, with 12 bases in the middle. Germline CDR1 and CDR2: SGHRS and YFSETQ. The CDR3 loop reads CASSIGLREQYF. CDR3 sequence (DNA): TGCGCCAGCAGCATTGGACTCAGGGAGCAGTACTTC.

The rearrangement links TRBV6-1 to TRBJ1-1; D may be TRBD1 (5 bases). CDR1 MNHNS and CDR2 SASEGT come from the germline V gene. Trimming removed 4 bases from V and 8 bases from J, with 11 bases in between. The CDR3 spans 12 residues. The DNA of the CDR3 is TGTGCCAGCAGTGTACAATGGACAGAAGCTTTCTTT. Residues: CASSVQWTEAFF.

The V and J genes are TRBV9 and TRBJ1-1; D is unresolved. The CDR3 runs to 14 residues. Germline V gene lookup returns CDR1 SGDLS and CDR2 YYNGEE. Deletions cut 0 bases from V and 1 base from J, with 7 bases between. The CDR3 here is CASSVGGENTEAFF. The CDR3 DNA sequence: TGTGCCAGCAGCGTAGGCGGGGAGAACACTGAAGCTTTCTTT.

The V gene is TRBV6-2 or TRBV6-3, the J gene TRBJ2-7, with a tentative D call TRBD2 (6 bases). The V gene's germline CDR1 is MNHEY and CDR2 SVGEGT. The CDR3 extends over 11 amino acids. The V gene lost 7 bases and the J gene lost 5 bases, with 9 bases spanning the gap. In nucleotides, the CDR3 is TGTGCCAGCACTCGGGGGAACGAGCAGTACTTC. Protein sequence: CASTRGNEQYF.

This CDR3 is CASSPRTGNTEAFF. The CDR3 DNA is TGTGCCAGCAGCCCTCGGACAGGGAACACTGAAGCTTTCTTT. The V and J genes are TRBV12-3 or TRBV12-4 and TRBJ1-1, with TRBD1 matching 7 bases. The CDR3 is 14 residues long. V trimming: 6 bases; J trimming: 1 base; junction bases outside the gene matches: 5.

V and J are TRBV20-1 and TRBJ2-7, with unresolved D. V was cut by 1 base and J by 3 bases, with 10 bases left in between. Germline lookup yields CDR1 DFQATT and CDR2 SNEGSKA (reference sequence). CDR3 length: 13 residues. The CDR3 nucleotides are TGCAGTGCTAGAGCGGCCGCGTACTACGAGCAGTACTTC. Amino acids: CSARAAAYYEQYF.

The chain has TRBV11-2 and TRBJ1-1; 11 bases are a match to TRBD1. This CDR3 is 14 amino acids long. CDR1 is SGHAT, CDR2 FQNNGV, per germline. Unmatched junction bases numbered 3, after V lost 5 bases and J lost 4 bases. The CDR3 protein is CASSAGQGGTEAFF. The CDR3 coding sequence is TGTGCCAGCAGCGCGGGACAGGGGGGCACTGAAGCTTTCTTT.

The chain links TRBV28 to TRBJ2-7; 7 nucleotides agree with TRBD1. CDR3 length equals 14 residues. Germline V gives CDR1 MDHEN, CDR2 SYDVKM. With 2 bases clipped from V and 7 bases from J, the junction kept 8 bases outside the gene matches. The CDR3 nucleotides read TGTGCCAGCAGTTTAACGCGGACAGGTGGAGAGCAGTACTTC. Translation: CASSLTRTGGEQYF.

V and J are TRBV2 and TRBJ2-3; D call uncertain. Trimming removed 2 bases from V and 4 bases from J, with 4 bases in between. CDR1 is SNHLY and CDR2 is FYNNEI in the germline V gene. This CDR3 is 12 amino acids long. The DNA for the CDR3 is TGTGCCAGCAGTGAATCCTCAGATACGCAGTATTTT. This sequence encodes CASSESSDTQYF.

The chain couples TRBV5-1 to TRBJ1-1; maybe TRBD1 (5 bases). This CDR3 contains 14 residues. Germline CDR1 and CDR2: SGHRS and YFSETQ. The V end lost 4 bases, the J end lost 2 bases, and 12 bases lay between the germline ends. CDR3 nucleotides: TGCGCCAGCAGCGACGGGGACGTCAACACTGAAGCTTTCTTT. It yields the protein CASSDGDVNTEAFF.

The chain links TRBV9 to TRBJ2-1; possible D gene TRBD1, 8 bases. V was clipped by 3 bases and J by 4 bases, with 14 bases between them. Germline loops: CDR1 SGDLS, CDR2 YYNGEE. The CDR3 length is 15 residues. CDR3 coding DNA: TGTGCCAGCAGCGGAGCGGGACAGGATTACAATGAGCAGTTCTTC. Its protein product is CASSGAGQDYNEQFF.

CDR3 region: CASSVQGAGHEQYF. The CDR3 DNA sequence: TGTGCCAGCAGTGTGCAGGGGGCAGGCCACGAGCAGTACTTC. This sequence joins TRBV2 and TRBJ2-7, with 8 bases identical to TRBD1. The V gene's germline CDR1 is SNHLY and CDR2 FYNNEI. The CDR3 extends over 14 amino acids. Losses at the gene ends were 4 bases for V and 5 bases for J; bases not matched to a gene: 7.

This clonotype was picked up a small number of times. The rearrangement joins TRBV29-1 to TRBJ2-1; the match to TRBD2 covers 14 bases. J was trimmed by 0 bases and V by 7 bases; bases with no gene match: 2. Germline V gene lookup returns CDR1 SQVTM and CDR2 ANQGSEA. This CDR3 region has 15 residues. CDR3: CSGGLAGGSYNEQFF. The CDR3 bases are TGCAGCGGTGGACTAGCGGGGGGCTCCTACAATGAGCAGTTCTTC.

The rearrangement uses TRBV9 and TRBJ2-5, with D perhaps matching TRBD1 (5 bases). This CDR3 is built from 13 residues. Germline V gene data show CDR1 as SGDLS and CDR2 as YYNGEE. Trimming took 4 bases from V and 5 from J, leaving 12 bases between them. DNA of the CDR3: TGTGCCAGCAGCCGGACATTCGGGGAGACCCAGTACTTC. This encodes CASSRTFGETQYF.

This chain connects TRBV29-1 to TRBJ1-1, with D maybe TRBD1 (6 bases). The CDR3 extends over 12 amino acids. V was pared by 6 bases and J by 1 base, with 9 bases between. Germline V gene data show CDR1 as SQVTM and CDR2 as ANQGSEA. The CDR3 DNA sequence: TGCAGCGTGACAGGTCCGAACACTGAAGCTTTCTTT. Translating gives CSVTGPNTEAFF.

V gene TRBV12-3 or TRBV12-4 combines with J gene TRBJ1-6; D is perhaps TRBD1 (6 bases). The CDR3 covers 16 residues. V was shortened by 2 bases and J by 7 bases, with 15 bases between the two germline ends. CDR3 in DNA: TGTGCCAGCAGTTTACTATCCCCACAGGGAAATTCACCCCTCCACTTT. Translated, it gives CASSLLSPQGNSPLHF.

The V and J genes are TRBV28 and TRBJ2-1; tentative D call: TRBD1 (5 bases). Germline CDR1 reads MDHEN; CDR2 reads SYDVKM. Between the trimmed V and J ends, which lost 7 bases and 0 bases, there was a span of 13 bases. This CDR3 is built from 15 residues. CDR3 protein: CASTLKGPSYNEQFF. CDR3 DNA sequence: TGTGCCAGCACCCTCAAGGGGCCCTCCTACAATGAGCAGTTCTTC. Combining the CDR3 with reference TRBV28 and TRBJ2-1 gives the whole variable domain DVKVTQSSRYLVKRTGEKVFLECVQDMDHENMFWYRQDPGLGLRLIYFSYDVKMKEKGDIPEGYSVSREKKERFSLILESASTNQTSMYLCASTLKGPSYNEQFFGPGTRLTVL.